A selection of T cell receptor beta chains follows, all from one sample in a study of T cell repertoires in cytomegalovirus infection. In TCRdb, the reads were re-called with MiXCR into one record per CDR3 protein. The sample contains 100,000 or so distinct CDR3 sequences, about 17% of which appear only once. Sequenced input: PBMCs. Source of these receptors: a human donor in good health (CMV status not recorded). Some clones in this sample may be carry-over from other donors' samples. The CDR3 runs from the conserved cysteine through the conserved F or W. Fields, in order: J gene, clone size, D gene, V gene, CDR3 DNA, CDR3 protein. The D gene is left open where the match is weak. Clone size appears in some rows only: once, few, many, or a class for an expanded clone.

j_call: TRBJ2-5; clone_size: many; d_call: TRBD2; v_call: TRBV7-6; cdr3_nt: TGTGCCAGCAGCCTAGGACTAGCGTCAGAGACCCAGTACTTC; cdr3_aa: CASSLGLASETQYF
j_call: TRBJ2-1; clone_size: -; d_call: TRBD1; v_call: TRBV28; cdr3_nt: TGTGCCAGCAGCCCCGGGACAGGGGAGTTTAATGAGCAGTTCTTC; cdr3_aa: CASSPGTGEFNEQFF
j_call: TRBJ2-7; clone_size: many; d_call: TRBD2; v_call: TRBV20-1; cdr3_nt: TGCAGTGCCGACTCGCGGGGGGGCGTCGGTCGCGAGCAGTACTTC; cdr3_aa: CSADSRGGVGREQYF
j_call: TRBJ1-6; clone_size: -; d_call: -; v_call: TRBV6-6; cdr3_nt: TGTGCCAGCAGTTACGAAAAACAAAAATCACCCCTCCACTTT; cdr3_aa: CASSYEKQKSPLHF
j_call: TRBJ2-1; clone_size: -; d_call: -; v_call: TRBV20-1; cdr3_nt: TGCAGTGCTAGCCTGGCTGAGCAGTTCTTC; cdr3_aa: CSASLAEQFF
j_call: TRBJ2-1; clone_size: few; d_call: TRBD2; v_call: TRBV7-3; cdr3_nt: TGTGCCAGCAGCTTAATAGGCGGCGCCGGGGGGGGCAGTGAGCAGTTCTTC; cdr3_aa: CASSLIGGAGGGSEQFF
j_call: TRBJ2-1; clone_size: few; d_call: TRBD2; v_call: TRBV28; cdr3_nt: TGTGCCAGCAGTTTACCACTAGCGGGGGGGCTCGGTGAGCAGTTCTTC; cdr3_aa: CASSLPLAGGLGEQFF
j_call: TRBJ2-1; clone_size: few; d_call: -; v_call: TRBV9; cdr3_nt: TGTGCCAGCAGCGCGGACGGGCAACAGCAGTTCTTC; cdr3_aa: CASSADGQQQFF
j_call: TRBJ1-2; clone_size: few; d_call: -; v_call: TRBV10-2; cdr3_nt: TGCGCCAGCGGGGGGGGGAGAGATGGCTACACCTTC; cdr3_aa: CASGGGRDGYTF
j_call: TRBJ1-2; clone_size: -; d_call: -; v_call: TRBV7-2; cdr3_nt: TGTGCCAGCAGCTTATCCCGAAGGGTACCCTATGGCTACACCTTC; cdr3_aa: CASSLSRRVPYGYTF
j_call: TRBJ2-7; clone_size: many; d_call: TRBD1; v_call: TRBV7-2; cdr3_nt: TGTGCCAGCAGCCATAGCCGGGACAGGGTTTCGGTAGGGCAGTACTTC; cdr3_aa: CASSHSRDRVSVGQYF
j_call: TRBJ2-1; clone_size: many; d_call: -; v_call: TRBV7-2; cdr3_nt: TGTGCCAGCAGCTTGTTTTCAGGGGCGGGCAATGAGCAGTTCTTC; cdr3_aa: CASSLFSGAGNEQFF
j_call: TRBJ1-3; clone_size: -; d_call: TRBD1; v_call: TRBV20-1; cdr3_nt: TGCAGTGCTAGGAGCGACAGGGAACCCTCTGGAAACACCATATATTTT; cdr3_aa: CSARSDREPSGNTIYF
j_call: TRBJ1-1; clone_size: few; d_call: -; v_call: TRBV27; cdr3_nt: TGTGCCAGCAGTTTATCGGGGAGAGCTGAAGCTTTCTTT; cdr3_aa: CASSLSGRAEAFF
j_call: TRBJ1-2; clone_size: many; d_call: -; v_call: TRBV11-2; cdr3_nt: TGTGCCAGCAGCTCTAGGGGGGGCTACACCTTC; cdr3_aa: CASSSRGGYTF
j_call: TRBJ1-2; clone_size: few; d_call: -; v_call: TRBV7-8; cdr3_nt: TGTGCCAGCAGCTATCGGACTGGATTGGGTGGCTACACCTTC; cdr3_aa: CASSYRTGLGGYTF
j_call: TRBJ1-1; clone_size: many; d_call: -; v_call: TRBV7-3; cdr3_nt: TGTGCCAGCAGCCCCGGAGGGGGATGGGACACTGAAGCTTTCTTT; cdr3_aa: CASSPGGGWDTEAFF
j_call: TRBJ1-6; clone_size: few; d_call: -; v_call: TRBV18; cdr3_nt: TGTGCCAGCTCACCATCAGGTCCCACAAGGAGCTCCTATAATTCACCCCTCCACTTT; cdr3_aa: CASSPSGPTRSSYNSPLHF
j_call: TRBJ1-1; clone_size: -; d_call: -; v_call: TRBV2; cdr3_nt: TGTGCCAGCAGGCAAGACACCCCCGGGGAAGCTTTCTTT; cdr3_aa: CASRQDTPGEAFF
j_call: TRBJ1-1; clone_size: few; d_call: TRBD1; v_call: TRBV5-1; cdr3_nt: TGCGCCAGCAGCTTCCGACAGGGACTCAGAGGAACTGAAGCTTTCTTT; cdr3_aa: CASSFRQGLRGTEAFF
j_call: TRBJ2-2; clone_size: few; d_call: -; v_call: TRBV5-6; cdr3_nt: TGTGCCAGCAGCAGCTTGGGCGTTGGCACCGGGGAGCTGTTTTTT; cdr3_aa: CASSSLGVGTGELFF
j_call: TRBJ2-7; clone_size: few; d_call: TRBD1; v_call: TRBV7-2; cdr3_nt: TGTGCCAGCAGCTTGATGACAGGGAACTACGAGCAGTACTTC; cdr3_aa: CASSLMTGNYEQYF
j_call: TRBJ2-1; clone_size: -; d_call: TRBD2; v_call: TRBV6-5; cdr3_nt: TGTGCCAGCAGTTCGGGACTAGTCAATGAGCAGTTCTTC; cdr3_aa: CASSSGLVNEQFF
j_call: TRBJ2-7; clone_size: few; d_call: -; v_call: TRBV19; cdr3_nt: TGTGCCAGTAGTACCACGGGGGTCTACGAGCAGTACTTC; cdr3_aa: CASSTTGVYEQYF
j_call: TRBJ2-7; clone_size: few; d_call: TRBD1; v_call: TRBV19; cdr3_nt: TGTGCCAGTAGTACCGAAACCGGGACAGGCCGCCGAGAGCAGTACTTC; cdr3_aa: CASSTETGTGRREQYF
j_call: TRBJ2-1; clone_size: many; d_call: -; v_call: TRBV5-5; cdr3_nt: TGTGCCAGCAGCTTGGGGATTCGGTCCTACAATGAGCAGTTCTTC; cdr3_aa: CASSLGIRSYNEQFF
j_call: TRBJ1-4; clone_size: -; d_call: TRBD1; v_call: TRBV5-6; cdr3_nt: TGTGCCAGCAGCGCGACCGGGACAGGGGACGAAAAACTGTTTTTT; cdr3_aa: CASSATGTGDEKLFF
j_call: TRBJ2-5; clone_size: -; d_call: -; v_call: TRBV5-5; cdr3_nt: TGTGCCAGCAGCCAGCGGGACAGCCAAGAGACCCAGTACTTC; cdr3_aa: CASSQRDSQETQYF
j_call: TRBJ2-1; clone_size: -; d_call: TRBD2; v_call: TRBV10-3; cdr3_nt: TGTGCCATCAGGAGCGGGGGGGGGAACAGTGAGCAGTTCTTC; cdr3_aa: CAIRSGGGNSEQFF
j_call: TRBJ1-2; clone_size: -; d_call: -; v_call: TRBV7-4; cdr3_nt: TGTGCCAGCAGCGAATCTGGACAGAGTCGCGGCTACACCTTC; cdr3_aa: CASSESGQSRGYTF
j_call: TRBJ2-1; clone_size: few; d_call: TRBD2; v_call: TRBV5-5; cdr3_nt: TGTGCCAGCAGCTTGGACGGGGGGGCCCCCAATGAGCAGTTCTTC; cdr3_aa: CASSLDGGAPNEQFF
j_call: TRBJ1-6; clone_size: -; d_call: -; v_call: TRBV20-1; cdr3_nt: TGCAGTGCTAGAGAGGGACAAACCTATTCACCCCTCCACTTT; cdr3_aa: CSAREGQTYSPLHF
j_call: TRBJ2-3; clone_size: -; d_call: -; v_call: TRBV5-4; cdr3_nt: TGTGCCAGCAGCCTACTTACAGGGATCAGGACAGATACGCAGTATTTT; cdr3_aa: CASSLLTGIRTDTQYF
j_call: TRBJ2-7; clone_size: many; d_call: -; v_call: TRBV12-3/TRBV12-4; cdr3_nt: TGTGCCAGCAGTATCCGACAGGTCCACGAGCAGTACTTC; cdr3_aa: CASSIRQVHEQYF
j_call: TRBJ1-2; clone_size: -; d_call: TRBD1; v_call: TRBV6-2/TRBV6-3; cdr3_nt: TGTGCCAGCCAGACATCGACAGGGGGCGTTGGTGGCTACACCTTC; cdr3_aa: CASQTSTGGVGGYTF
j_call: TRBJ2-7; clone_size: many; d_call: TRBD1; v_call: TRBV7-2; cdr3_nt: TGTGCCAGCAGCTTAGAGTTACAGGGGGACTACGAGCAGTACTTC; cdr3_aa: CASSLELQGDYEQYF
j_call: TRBJ2-3; clone_size: many; d_call: TRBD2; v_call: TRBV7-2; cdr3_nt: TGTGCCAGCAGCCGAAACAATCGCGGGGGACGTGTGGCAGATACGCAGTATTTT; cdr3_aa: CASSRNNRGGRVADTQYF
j_call: TRBJ2-5; clone_size: many; d_call: TRBD1; v_call: TRBV7-2; cdr3_nt: TGTGCCAGCAGCCAGGGACAGGGGGAAGAGACCCAGTACTTC; cdr3_aa: CASSQGQGEETQYF